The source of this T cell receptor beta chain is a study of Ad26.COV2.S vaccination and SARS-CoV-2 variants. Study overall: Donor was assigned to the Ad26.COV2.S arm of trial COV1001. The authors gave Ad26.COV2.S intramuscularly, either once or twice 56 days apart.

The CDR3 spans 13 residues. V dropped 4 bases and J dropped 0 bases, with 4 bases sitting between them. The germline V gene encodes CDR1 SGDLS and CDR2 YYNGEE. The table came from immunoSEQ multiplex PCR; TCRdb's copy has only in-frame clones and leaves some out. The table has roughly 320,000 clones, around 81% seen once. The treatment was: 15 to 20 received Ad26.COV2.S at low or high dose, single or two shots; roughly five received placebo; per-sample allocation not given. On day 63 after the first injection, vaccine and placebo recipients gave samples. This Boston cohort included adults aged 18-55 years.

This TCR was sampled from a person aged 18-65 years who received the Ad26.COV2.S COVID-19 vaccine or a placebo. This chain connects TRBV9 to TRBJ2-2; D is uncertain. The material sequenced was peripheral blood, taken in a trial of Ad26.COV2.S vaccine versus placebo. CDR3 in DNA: TGTGCCAGCAGCAGATCGAACACCGGGGAGCTGTTTTTT. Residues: CASSRSNTGELFF.